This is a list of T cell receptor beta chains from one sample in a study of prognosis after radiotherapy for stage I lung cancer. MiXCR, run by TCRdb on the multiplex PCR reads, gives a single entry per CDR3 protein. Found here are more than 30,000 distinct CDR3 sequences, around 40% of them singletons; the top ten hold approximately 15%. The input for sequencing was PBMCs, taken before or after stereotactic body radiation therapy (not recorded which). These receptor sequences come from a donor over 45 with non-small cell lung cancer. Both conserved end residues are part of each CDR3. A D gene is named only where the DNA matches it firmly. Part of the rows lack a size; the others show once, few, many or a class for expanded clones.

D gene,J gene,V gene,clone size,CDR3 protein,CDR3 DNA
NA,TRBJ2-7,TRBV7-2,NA,CASSLEGPHYEQYF,TGTGCCAGCAGCTTAGAAGGCCCGCACTACGAGCAGTACTTC
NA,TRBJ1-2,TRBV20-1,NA,CSASQFNYGYTF,TGCAGTGCTAGTCAGTTTAACTATGGCTACACCTTC
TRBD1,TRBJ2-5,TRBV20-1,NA,CSAMVTGKTQYF,TGCAGTGCTATGGTGACAGGGAAGACCCAGTACTTT
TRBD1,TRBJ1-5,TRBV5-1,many,CASSQGQGNNQPQHF,TGCGCCAGCAGCCAGGGACAGGGGAACAATCAGCCCCAGCATTTT
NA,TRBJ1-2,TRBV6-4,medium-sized,CASSEDSNYGYTF,TGTGCCAGCAGCGAGGACAGTAACTATGGCTACACCTTC
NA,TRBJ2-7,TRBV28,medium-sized,CASSLFRAYEQYF,TGTGCCAGCAGTTTATTCCGGGCGTACGAGCAGTACTTC
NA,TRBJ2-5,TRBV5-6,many,CASSLGQATQETQYF,TGTGCCAGCAGCTTGGGACAGGCAACCCAAGAGACCCAGTACTTC
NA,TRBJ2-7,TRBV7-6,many,CASSFLGGGDREQYF,TGTGCCAGCAGCTTCCTAGGGGGGGGGGACCGCGAGCAGTACTTC
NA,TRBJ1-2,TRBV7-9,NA,CASSLGGVVGGYTF,TGTGCCAGCAGCTTAGGAGGGGTGGTTGGTGGCTACACCTTC
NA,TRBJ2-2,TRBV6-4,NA,CASSREPNTVTVELFF,TGTGCCAGCAGCCGAGAACCTAACACAGTCACCGTGGAGCTGTTTTTT
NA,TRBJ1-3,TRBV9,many,CASGGASGNTIYF,TGTGCGAGCGGGGGGGCTTCCGGAAACACCATATATTTT
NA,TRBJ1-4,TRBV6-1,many,CASTLLGATNEKLFF,TGTGCCAGCACCTTACTAGGGGCAACTAATGAAAAACTGTTTTTT
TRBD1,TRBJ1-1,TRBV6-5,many,CASSLDRKAEAFF,TGTGCCAGCAGTTTGGACAGGAAGGCTGAAGCTTTCTTT
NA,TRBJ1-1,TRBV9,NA,CASSVGLGALTEAFF,TGTGCCAGCAGCGTAGGTTTGGGGGCTCTGACTGAAGCTTTCTTT
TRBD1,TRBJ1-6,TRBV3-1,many,CASSPGQEYSPLHF,TGTGCCAGCAGCCCCGGACAGGAGTATTCACCCCTCCACTTT
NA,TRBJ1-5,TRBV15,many,CATSRTGSPNSNQPQHF,TGTGCCACCAGCAGGACCGGGTCGCCGAATAGCAATCAGCCCCAGCATTTT
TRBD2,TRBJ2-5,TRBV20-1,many,CSANQAGSGGAKETQYF,TGCAGTGCAAACCAAGCAGGGAGCGGGGGGGCGAAAGAGACCCAGTACTTC
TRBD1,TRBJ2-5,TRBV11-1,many,CASSLGTAQETQYF,TGTGCCAGCAGCTTGGGGACAGCCCAAGAGACCCAGTACTTC
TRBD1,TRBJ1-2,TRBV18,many,CASSSGQGATYYGYTF,TGTGCCAGCTCATCGGGACAGGGGGCAACATACTATGGCTACACCTTC
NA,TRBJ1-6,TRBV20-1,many,CSARDLVQGGESPLHF,TGCAGTGCTAGAGATCTCGTCCAGGGAGGGGAATCACCCCTCCACTTT
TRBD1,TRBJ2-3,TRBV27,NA,CASSWGQADTDTRYF,TGTGCCAGCAGTTGGGGACAGGCGGACACAGATACGCGGTATTTT
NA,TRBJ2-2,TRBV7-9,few,CASSPPLDTGELFF,TGTGCCAGCAGCCCCCCCCTTGACACCGGGGAGCTGTTTTTT
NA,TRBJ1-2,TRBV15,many,CATSLTGENYGYTF,TGTGCCACCAGCCTAACCGGGGAAAACTATGGCTACACCTTC
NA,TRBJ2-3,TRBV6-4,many,CASSDSPAGSADTQYF,TGTGCCAGCAGTGACTCTCCTGCGGGATCAGCAGATACGCAGTATTTT
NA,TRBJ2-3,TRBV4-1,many,CASSPRAGSTDTQYF,TGCGCCAGCAGCCCCCGGGCAGGGTCCACAGATACGCAGTATTTT
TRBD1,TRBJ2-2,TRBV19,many,CASSIGTATGELFF,TGTGCCAGTAGTATCGGGACAGCTACCGGGGAGCTGTTTTTT
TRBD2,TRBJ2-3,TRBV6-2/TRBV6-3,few,CASSYLAGGTDTQYF,TGTGCCAGCAGTTACTTAGCGGGGGGCACAGATACGCAGTATTTT
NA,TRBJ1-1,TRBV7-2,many,CASSLFPGTKLNTEAFF,TGTGCCAGCAGCTTGTTTCCAGGAACCAAATTGAACACTGAAGCTTTCTTT
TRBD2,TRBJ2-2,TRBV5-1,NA,CASSLGVSGDLFF,TGCGCCAGCAGCTTGGGAGTAAGCGGGGATCTGTTTTTT
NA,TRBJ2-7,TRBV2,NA,CASIAQGYEQYF,TGTGCCAGTATTGCCCAGGGTTACGAGCAGTACTTC
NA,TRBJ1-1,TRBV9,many,CASSPLGGMNTEAFF,TGTGCCAGCAGTCCCCTGGGGGGGATGAACACTGAAGCTTTCTTT